This T cell receptor beta chain was observed in a study of cytomegalovirus exposure and HLA in healthy donors. While the first cohort had 600 to 750 subjects, the donors belonged to the separate validation cohort of fewer than 150 subjects. The assay was immunoSEQ multiplex PCR, and TCRdb's table has in-frame clones only and misses some. The sample includes more than 110,000 clones, 84% of them seen just once. About this clone itself: Its antigen is unknown.

Germline V gene sequence: CDR1 MNHEY, CDR2 SMNVEV (reference sequence). With 3 bases clipped from V and 3 bases from J, the junction kept 11 bases outside the gene matches. This CDR3 comprises 18 residues. The study, taken as a whole, reports: For most TCR sequences rarity was the rule, although some public TCRs occurred in many donors. Both high specificity and high sensitivity reportedly marked the classifier's diagnosis of cytomegalovirus status.

This TCR was recovered from a woman in her 30s in good health and CMV-seronegative. The V gene is TRBV27, the J gene TRBJ2-2; 9 bases are shared with TRBD1. What was sequenced was PBMCs. CDR3 region: CASSFRTGASQDTGELFF. The CDR3, as DNA: TGTGCCAGCAGTTTCCGGACAGGGGCTTCCCAAGACACCGGGGAGCTGTTTTTT.